Listed below are T cell receptor beta chains from one sample, sequenced in a study of T cell responses to AZD1222 COVID-19 vaccine. Here immunoSEQ multiplex PCR was the method, and the copy in TCRdb shows in-frame clones only, minus some. The top ten hold about 3.5% of the sample, which has about 78,000 clones, 90% seen once. The input for sequencing was peripheral blood, taken 28 days after the second AZD1222 dose. The receptors stem from an adult who received the AZD1222 COVID-19 vaccine. The CDR3 runs from the conserved cysteine through the conserved F or W. The D gene is left open where the match is weak. The size field is filled for only some rows; it gives once, few, many or a size class.

J gene | D gene | clone size | V gene | CDR3 length | CDR3 protein | CDR3 DNA
TRBJ2-5 | . | . | TRBV11-2 | 15 | CASSLRGWRQETQYF | TGTGCCAGCAGCTTACGGGGGTGGAGGCAAGAGACCCAGTACTTC
TRBJ2-3 | . | . | TRBV30 | 15 | CAWRTRGGGSDTQYF | TGTGCCTGGAGAACGCGTGGGGGCGGGTCAGATACGCAGTATTTT
TRBJ1-1 | . | . | TRBV4-3 | 17 | CASSQDGGSSMNTEAFF | TGCGCCAGCAGCCAAGATGGGGGGAGCAGCATGAACACTGAAGCTTTCTTT
TRBJ1-1 | . | few | TRBV6-5 | 15 | CASIPEGGGAGEAFF | TGTGCCAGCATCCCCGAAGGGGGGGGCGCTGGTGAAGCTTTCTTT
TRBJ1-5 | . | once | TRBV5-1 | 16 | CASSLGGGASNQPQHF | TGCGCCAGCAGCTTGGGAGGGGGGGCGAGCAATCAGCCCCAGCATTTT
TRBJ1-3 | TRBD1 | . | TRBV11-3 | 17 | CASSYRTGEGSGNTIYF | TGTGCCAGCAGCTACCGGACAGGGGAGGGTTCTGGAAACACCATATATTTT
TRBJ2-2 | TRBD2 | once | TRBV3-1/TRBV3-2 | 15 | CASSPSGGRSGELFF | TGTGCCAGCAGCCCCTCGGGGGGGCGGAGCGGGGAGCTGTTTTTT
TRBJ1-5 | . | . | TRBV20-1 | 14 | CSASYGGSNQPQHF | TGCAGTGCTAGTTACGGGGGAAGCAATCAGCCCCAGCATTTT
TRBJ2-1 | TRBD2 | . | TRBV5-1 | 18 | CASSSGTSGGTYHNEQFF | TGCGCCAGCAGCTCCGGGACTAGCGGGGGGACCTACCACAATGAGCAGTTCTTC
TRBJ2-5 | TRBD1 | . | TRBV9 | 15 | CASSIGTGLGETQYF | TGTGCCAGCAGCATCGGGACAGGGCTGGGAGAGACCCAGTACTTC
TRBJ1-2 | . | . | TRBV5-1 | 15 | CASSLLPTVNYGYTF | TGCGCCAGCAGCCTCCTCCCGACAGTGAACTATGGCTACACCTTC
TRBJ1-5 | TRBD1 | . | TRBV6-5 | 15 | CASSYGGQGNQPQHF | TGTGCCAGCAGTTATGGAGGACAGGGCAATCAGCCCCAGCATTTT
TRBJ1-3 | TRBD1 | . | TRBV30 | 14 | CAWTGTGDGNTIYF | TGTGCCTGGACCGGGACAGGGGATGGAAACACCATATATTTT
TRBJ1-5 | TRBD1 | . | TRBV6-5 | 14 | CASSPDRGPQPQHF | TGTGCCAGCAGCCCAGACAGGGGTCCCCAGCCCCAGCATTTT
TRBJ2-3 | . | . | TRBV28 | 14 | CASSQDRSTDTQYF | TGTGCCAGCAGCCAGGACCGAAGCACAGATACGCAGTATTTT
TRBJ1-5 | . | . | TRBV5-5 | 14 | CASSLEPEIQPQHF | TGTGCCAGCAGCTTGGAGCCAGAAATTCAGCCCCAGCATTTT
TRBJ1-3 | . | . | TRBV5-1 | 14 | CASSLAGIGNTIYF | TGCGCCAGCAGCTTGGCAGGGATCGGAAACACCATATATTTT
TRBJ1-4 | . | . | TRBV7-2 | 15 | CASSLYLATNEKLFF | TGTGCCAGCAGCTTATATCTTGCAACTAATGAAAAACTGTTTTTT
TRBJ2-2 | . | . | TRBV28 | 13 | CASSLQGAGELFF | TGTGCCAGCAGTTTGCAGGGAGCCGGGGAGCTGTTTTTT
TRBJ1-4 | . | . | TRBV2 | 14 | CASSPGAGAEKLFF | TGTGCCAGCAGTCCCGGGGCAGGGGCTGAAAAACTGTTTTTT
TRBJ1-5 | . | . | TRBV6-5 | 13 | CASSRNSNQPQHF | TGTGCCAGCAGCCGGAATAGCAATCAGCCCCAGCATTTT
TRBJ1-1 | . | . | TRBV9 | 13 | CASSIGPNTEAFF | TGTGCCAGCAGCATAGGTCCAAACACTGAAGCTTTCTTT